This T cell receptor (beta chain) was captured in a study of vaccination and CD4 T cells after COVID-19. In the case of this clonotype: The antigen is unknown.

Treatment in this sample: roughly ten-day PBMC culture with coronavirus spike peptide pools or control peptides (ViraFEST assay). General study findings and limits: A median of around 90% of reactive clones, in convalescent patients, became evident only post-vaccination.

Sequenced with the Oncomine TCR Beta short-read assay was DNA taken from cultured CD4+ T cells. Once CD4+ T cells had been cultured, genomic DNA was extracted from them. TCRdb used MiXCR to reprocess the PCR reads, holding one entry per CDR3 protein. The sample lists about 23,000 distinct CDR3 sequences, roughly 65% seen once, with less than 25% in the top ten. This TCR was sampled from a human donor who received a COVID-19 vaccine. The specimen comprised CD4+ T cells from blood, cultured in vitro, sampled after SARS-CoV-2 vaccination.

As DNA, the CDR3 is TGTGCCAGCAGCTTAAGATGGACTAGCGGGGACTTCGATGAGCAGTTCTTC. It encodes CASSLRWTSGDFDEQFF. This chain connects TRBV7-9 to TRBJ2-1, with 12 bases identical to TRBD2. The CDR3 has 17 residues. Germline CDR1 reads SEHNR; CDR2 reads FQNEAQ (reference sequence). The V segment lost 2 bases and the J segment 8 bases; nucleotides outside the gene matches: 10. The whole variable domain, filled in from reference TRBV7-9 and TRBJ2-1, reads DTGVSQNPRHKITKRGQNVTFRCDPISEHNRLYWYRQTLGQGPEFLTYFQNEAQLEKSRLLSDRFSAERPKGSFSTLEIQRTEQGDSAMYLCASSLRWTSGDFDEQFFGPGTRLTVL.